This entry lists 29 T cell receptor beta chains sequenced from one sample in a study of blood T cells in healthy people across ages. Next came a second PCR, run for roughly 6 to 11 cycles, which used a sample-barcoded 5' primer along with a J-beta primer mix. Each CDR3 protein is one row after TCRdb ran MiXCR on the 5' RACE reads. The sample includes roughly 800,000 distinct CDR3 sequences, 55% to 75% of them seen just once. Sequencing was done on a sample of blood. These receptors were taken from a young man in good health.

This clonotype was counted only a few times. J is TRBJ1-2 and V is TRBV7-9, with 9 bases fitting TRBD1. Looked up from germline, CDR1 is SEHNR and CDR2 is FQNEAQ (reference sequence). The CDR3 has 13 residues. The J segment lost 6 bases and the V segment lost 6 bases, leaving 5 bases of the junction unmatched. The chain's CDR3 is CASSRTGGNGYTF. The DNA for the CDR3 is TGTGCCAGCAGTCGTACAGGGGGCAATGGCTACACCTTC.

This chain uses TRBV20-1 with TRBJ2-3; D not resolved. The germline CDR1 and CDR2 sequences are DFQATT and SNEGSKA (reference sequence). The CDR3 is 13 residues long. Trimming removed 7 bases from V and 7 bases from J, with 18 bases in between. For the CDR3, the DNA is TGCAGTGGGGTACTACCCTCCACTTATACGCAGTATTTT. It specifies CSGVLPSTYTQYF.

V gene TRBV5-1 combines with J gene TRBJ1-1; 7 nucleotides agree with TRBD1. V was clipped by 4 bases and J by 6 bases; unmatched bases: 9. Germline assignment: CDR1 SGHRS and CDR2 YFSETQ. The CDR3 is 14 residues long. The CDR3 sequence is CASSLQGTNAEAFF. CDR3 bases: TGCGCCAGCAGCCTACAGGGGACCAACGCTGAAGCTTTCTTT. The complete variable domain, with remaining parts taken from reference TRBV5-1 and TRBJ1-1, reads KAGVTQTPRYLIKTRGQQVTLSCSPISGHRSVSWYQQTPGQGLQFLFEYFSETQRNKGNFPGRFSGRQFSNSRSEMNVSTLELGDSALYLCASSLQGTNAEAFFGQGTRLTVV.

V and J are TRBV29-1 and TRBJ2-3; D remains unclear. The CDR3 is 10 residues long. Germline CDR1 SQVTM, CDR2 ANQGSEA. Trimming left V 5 bases short and J 6 bases short, with 6 bases between. CDR3 region: CSVKQDTQYF. CDR3 nucleotide sequence: TGCAGCGTTAAGCAGGATACGCAGTATTTT.

The chain carries TRBV7-9 and TRBJ2-1; D assignment may be TRBD1 or TRBD2 (6 bases each). Germline-derived CDR1 and CDR2 are SEHNR and FQNEAQ (reference sequence). The CDR3 has 20 residues. V gave up 5 bases and J gave up 4 bases, with 30 bases separating them. This CDR3 is CASSPGSVAGIGTSYNEQFF. The CDR3 bases are TGTGCCAGCAGCCCCGGATCTGTGGCGGGGATCGGGACAAGTTACAATGAGCAGTTCTTC.

The CDR3 loop is CASSHGQGATDTQYF. The CDR3 bases are TGTGCCAGCAGTCACGGACAGGGGGCGACAGATACGCAGTATTTT. The chain couples TRBV6-5 to TRBJ2-3; 11 positions match TRBD1. Germline CDR1 and CDR2: MNHEY and SVGAGI. The CDR3 covers 15 residues. Germline trimming cut 5 bases from V and 3 bases from J; bases unmatched to any gene: 4.

This clonotype has a handful of counts. V gene TRBV20-1 combines with J gene TRBJ2-1; 9 nucleotides align to TRBD2. With 0 bases clipped from V and 8 bases from J, the junction kept 8 bases outside the gene matches. This CDR3 is 15 amino acids long. CDR1 and CDR2 (germline): DFQATT, SNEGSKA (reference sequence). The CDR3 bases are TGCAGTGCTAGAGATCGATCTAGCGGGATCTATGAGCAGTTCTTC. This translates into CSARDRSSGIYEQFF.

The V and J genes are TRBV20-1 and TRBJ2-1; no clear D gene. CDR3 length: 15 amino acids. Germline-derived CDR1 and CDR2 are DFQATT and SNEGSKA (reference sequence). Trimming cost V 2 bases and J 0 bases, with 11 bases left between them. The CDR3 loop reads CSARSPPGSYNEQFF. CDR3 DNA sequence: TGCAGTGCTAGAAGTCCACCTGGCTCCTACAATGAGCAGTTCTTC.

This clonotype was seen only once. The rearrangement joins TRBV7-9 to TRBJ2-5, with 10 bases identical to TRBD1. CDR3 length: 11 amino acids. Germline V gives CDR1 SEHNR, CDR2 FQNEAQ (reference sequence). Trimming cost V 11 bases and J 3 bases; bases outside gene matches: 0. The CDR3 DNA is TGTGCCGGACAGGGGGAAGAGACCCAGTACTTC. Its translation: CAGQGEETQYF.

This clonotype turned up a few times. J is TRBJ2-2 and V is TRBV29-1; the D gene is possibly TRBD1 (6 bases). Germline-derived CDR1 and CDR2 are SQVTM and ANQGSEA. V lost 7 bases to trimming and J lost 5 bases, with 17 bases between them. This CDR3 contains 14 residues. CDR3 nucleotides: TGCAGCGCGGACAACCCCAGGGGAACCGGGGAGCTGTTTTTT. This gives the protein CSADNPRGTGELFF.

The chain links TRBV5-1 to TRBJ2-1; 11 bases map to TRBD1. The germline gives CDR1 SGHRS, CDR2 YFSETQ. This CDR3 contains 14 residues. J gave up 7 bases and V 4 bases, and 4 bases lay outside the gene matches. CDR3: CASSEGQGGNEQFF. The CDR3 DNA is TGCGCCAGCAGCGAGGGACAGGGGGGGAATGAGCAGTTCTTC.

The chain links TRBV29-1 to TRBJ2-3; 7 nucleotides line up with TRBD1. In germline, CDR1 is SQVTM, CDR2 ANQGSEA. Trimming removed 7 bases from V and 4 bases from J; junction bases left unmatched: 11. The CDR3 is 14 residues long. This CDR3 reads CSATTGIGADTQYF. The CDR3 nucleotides are TGCAGCGCCACGACAGGGATCGGGGCAGATACGCAGTATTTT.

V is TRBV27 and J is TRBJ2-3; no clear D. Germline loops: CDR1 MNHEY, CDR2 SMNVEV (reference sequence). The CDR3 extends over 14 amino acids. Between the trimmed V and J ends, which lost 6 bases and 1 base, there was a span of 11 bases. This CDR3 reads CASRALLGTDTQYF. CDR3 nucleotide sequence: TGTGCCAGCAGGGCTCTTCTCGGCACAGATACGCAGTATTTT.

V gene TRBV16 combines with J gene TRBJ1-2; possible D gene TRBD1, 5 bases. CDR1 is KGHSY, CDR2 FQNENV, per germline. This CDR3 has 14 amino acids. V was shortened by 2 bases and J by 6 bases, with 13 bases between the two germline ends. The CDR3 bases are TGTGCCAGCAGCCAAGGGGGGGGAGTCCATGGCTACACCTTC. Protein product: CASSQGGGVHGYTF.

The chain is built from TRBV20-1 and TRBJ1-1, with unresolved D. CDR1 DFQATT and CDR2 SNEGSKA come from the germline V gene (reference sequence). The ends were cut back, 7 bases at V and 1 base at J, with 10 bases in the middle. This CDR3 is 12 amino acids long. CDR3 bases: TGCAGTGTAAGGGTATCGAACACTGAAGCTTTCTTT. Encoded protein: CSVRVSNTEAFF.

Many counts were recorded for this clonotype. The V gene is TRBV20-1, the J gene TRBJ2-1; the D is unclear. CDR1 DFQATT and CDR2 SNEGSKA come from the germline V gene (reference sequence). With 2 bases removed from V and 4 bases from J, the gap between germline ends came to 6 bases. The CDR3 has 12 residues. Written as DNA, the CDR3 is TGCAGTGCTAGAACACAGTACAATGAGCAGTTCTTC. It translates to CSARTQYNEQFF.

The rearrangement uses TRBV12-5 and TRBJ2-2; D ambiguous. V lost 6 bases, J lost 0 bases, and 5 bases lay in between. CDR1 and CDR2 (germline): LGHNT, FRNRAP. This CDR3 has 13 amino acids. CDR3 bases: TGTGCTAGTGGGGAGCCGAACACCGGGGAGCTGTTTTTT. Protein sequence: CASGEPNTGELFF.

The chain couples TRBV20-1 to TRBJ2-3; the D is unclear. Trimming left V 5 bases short and J 0 bases short, with 12 bases between. Germline V gene lookup returns CDR1 DFQATT and CDR2 SNEGSKA (reference sequence). The CDR3 runs to 14 residues. The DNA for the CDR3 is TGCAGTGCTTTCGGTGGGATTAGCACAGATACGCAGTATTTT. Translating gives CSAFGGISTDTQYF.

The rearrangement uses TRBV20-1 and TRBJ2-7; D not resolved. Germline assignment: CDR1 DFQATT and CDR2 SNEGSKA (reference sequence). Trimming left V 2 bases short and J 3 bases short, with 11 bases between. The CDR3 sequence is 13 residues long. The CDR3 loop is CSARKLDGYEQYF. In DNA, the CDR3 is TGCAGTGCTAGAAAATTGGACGGCTACGAGCAGTACTTC.

This clonotype came up a few times. The chain has TRBV2 and TRBJ1-5, with a tentative D call TRBD1 (5 bases). This CDR3 spans 15 amino acids. Per the germline V gene, CDR1 is SNHLY and CDR2 is FYNNEI. V was cut by 4 bases and J by 5 bases, with 15 bases left in between. The CDR3 spells CASSGVGAGDQPQHF. CDR3 in DNA: TGTGCCAGCAGTGGGGTCGGGGCGGGCGATCAGCCCCAGCATTTT.

This chain joins TRBV7-2 and TRBJ1-2, with D perhaps matching TRBD1 (5 bases). The germline gives CDR1 SGHTA, CDR2 FQGNSA. The CDR3 is 15 residues long. V was clipped by 5 bases and J by 2 bases, with 15 bases between them. In nucleotides, the CDR3 is TGTGCCAGCAGCCCCCCGGGGCCCATCAACTATGGCTACACCTTC. This encodes CASSPPGPINYGYTF.

V is TRBV10-3 and J is TRBJ2-1, with unresolved D. Germline V gives CDR1 ENHRY, CDR2 SYGVKD. The CDR3 covers 11 residues. The germline V and J ends were trimmed by 4 bases and 9 bases, with 7 bases remaining between them. CDR3 region: CAISGRGEQFF. The CDR3 DNA reads as TGTGCCATCAGTGGGAGAGGTGAGCAGTTCTTC.

This clonotype was picked up a small number of times. The chain employs TRBV4-2 and TRBJ2-5; 12 bases agree with TRBD2. Germline CDR1 reads LGHNA; CDR2 reads YNFKEQ. CDR3 length equals 17 residues. The junction had 4 bases not matched to a gene; V was cut back by 0 bases and J by 2 bases. For the CDR3, the DNA is TGTGCCAGCAGCCAAGATGGCCTAGCGGGGGGGCAAGAGACCCAGTACTTC. Translation gives CASSQDGLAGGQETQYF.

This clonotype was picked up a small number of times. As DNA, the CDR3 is TGTGCCACCAGCAGACCTGGTGGCTGGGAGACCCAGTACTTC. The encoded protein is CATSRPGGWETQYF. This chain joins TRBV15 and TRBJ2-5; unclear D gene. Trimming stripped 2 bases from V and 5 bases from J, with 12 bases between. Germline CDR1 reads LNHNV; CDR2 reads YYDKDF (reference sequence). This CDR3 is 14 amino acids long.

This clonotype has a single count. V is TRBV20-1 and J is TRBJ1-2, with D maybe TRBD1 (5 bases). This CDR3 has 13 residues. Germline values: CDR1 DFQATT, CDR2 SNEGSKA (reference sequence). Trimming took 3 bases from V and 5 from J, leaving 13 bases between them. The CDR3 DNA is TGCAGTGCTAGTCTTCAGGGACTATATGGCTACACCTTC. The encoded protein is CSASLQGLYGYTF.

CDR3 region: CATQRGDLWGYTF. The CDR3 nucleotides read TGTGCCACCCAACGGGGGGACCTATGGGGCTACACCTTC. This chain joins TRBV7-9 and TRBJ1-2; tentative D call: TRBD1 (5 bases). CDR3 length: 13 residues. V lost 10 bases, J lost 8 bases, and 20 bases lay in between. Germline CDR1 reads SEHNR; CDR2 reads FQNEAQ (reference sequence).

The CDR3 DNA follows: TGTGCCAGCAGTTTAGGTCTGGGGAGCGACGAGCAGTACTTC. This sequence encodes CASSLGLGSDEQYF. The rearrangement uses TRBV27 and TRBJ2-7; D may be TRBD2 (5 bases). CDR1 is MNHEY and CDR2 is SMNVEV in the germline V gene (reference sequence). The CDR3 length is 14 residues. Trimming took off 2 bases at V and 5 bases at J, with 13 bases between the two ends.

CDR3 DNA sequence: TGCAGTGCTAGAGATCGTTCCTACGAGCAGTACTTC. This sequence encodes CSARDRSYEQYF. This chain connects TRBV20-1 to TRBJ2-7; D gene uncertain. The CDR3 has 12 amino acids. The germline V gene has CDR1 DFQATT and CDR2 SNEGSKA (reference sequence). Deletions cut 0 bases from V and 1 base from J, with 4 bases between.

The CDR3 loop is CASSLAGGASGYTF. The CDR3 nucleotides read TGCGCCAGCAGCTTGGCCGGGGGCGCTTCTGGCTACACCTTC. V is TRBV5-1 and J is TRBJ1-2; D is possibly TRBD1 (6 bases). CDR1 and CDR2 from the germline V gene are SGHRS and YFSETQ. CDR3 length: 14 residues. Trimming cost V 0 bases and J 7 bases, with 13 bases left between them.